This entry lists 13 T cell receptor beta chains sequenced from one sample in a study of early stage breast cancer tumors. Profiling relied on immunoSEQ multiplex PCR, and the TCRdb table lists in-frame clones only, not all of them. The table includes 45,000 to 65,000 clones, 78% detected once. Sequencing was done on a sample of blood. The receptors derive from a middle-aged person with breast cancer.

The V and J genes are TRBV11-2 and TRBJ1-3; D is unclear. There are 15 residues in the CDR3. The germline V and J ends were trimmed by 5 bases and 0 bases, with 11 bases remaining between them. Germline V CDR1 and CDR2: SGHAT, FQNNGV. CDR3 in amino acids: CASSRDTFSGNTIYF. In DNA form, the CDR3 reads TGTGCCAGCAGCCGGGATACCTTCTCTGGAAACACCATATATTTT.

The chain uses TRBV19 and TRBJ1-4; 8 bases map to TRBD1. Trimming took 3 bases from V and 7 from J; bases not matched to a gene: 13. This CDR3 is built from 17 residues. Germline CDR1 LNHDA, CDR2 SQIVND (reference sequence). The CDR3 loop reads CASSIIARTGRGEKLFF. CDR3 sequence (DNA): TGTGCCAGTAGTATCATCGCGAGGACAGGGAGAGGTGAAAAACTGTTTTTT.

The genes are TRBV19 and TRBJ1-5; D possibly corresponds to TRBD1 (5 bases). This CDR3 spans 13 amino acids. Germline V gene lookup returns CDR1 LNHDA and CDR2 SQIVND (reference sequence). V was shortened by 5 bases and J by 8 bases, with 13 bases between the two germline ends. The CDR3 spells CASSPRGLEPQHF. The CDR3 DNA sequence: TGTGCCAGTAGTCCCCGGGGCCTGGAGCCCCAGCATTTT.

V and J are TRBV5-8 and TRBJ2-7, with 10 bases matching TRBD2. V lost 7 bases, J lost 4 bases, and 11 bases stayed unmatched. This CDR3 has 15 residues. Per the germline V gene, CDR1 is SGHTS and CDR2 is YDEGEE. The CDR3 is CASAWTSGPVYEQYF. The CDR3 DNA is TGTGCCAGCGCGTGGACTAGCGGACCTGTATACGAGCAGTACTTC.

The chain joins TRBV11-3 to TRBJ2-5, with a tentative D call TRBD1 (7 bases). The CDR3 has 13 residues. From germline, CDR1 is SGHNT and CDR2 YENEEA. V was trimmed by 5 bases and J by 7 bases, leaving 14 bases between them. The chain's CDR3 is CASSPQGGGTQYF. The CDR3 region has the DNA TGTGCCAGCAGCCCGCAGGGGGGCGGGACCCAGTACTTC. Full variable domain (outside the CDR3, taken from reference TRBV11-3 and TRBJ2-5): EAGVVQSPRYKIIEKKQPVAFWCNPISGHNTLYWYLQNLGQGPELLIRYENEEAVDDSQLPKDRFSAERLKGVDSTLKIQPAELGDSAVYLCASSPQGGGTQYFGPGTRLLVL.

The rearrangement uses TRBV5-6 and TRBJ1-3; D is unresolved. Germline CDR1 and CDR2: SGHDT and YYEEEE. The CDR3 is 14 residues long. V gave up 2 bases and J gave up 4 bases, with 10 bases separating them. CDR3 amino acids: CASSLIGYGNTIYF. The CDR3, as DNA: TGTGCCAGCAGCTTAATAGGGTACGGAAACACCATATATTTT.

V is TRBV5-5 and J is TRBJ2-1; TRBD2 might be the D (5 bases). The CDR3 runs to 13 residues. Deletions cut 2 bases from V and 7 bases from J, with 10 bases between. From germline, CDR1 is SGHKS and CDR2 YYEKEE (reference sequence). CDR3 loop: CASSFLGENEQFF. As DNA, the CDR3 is TGTGCCAGCAGCTTTCTGGGAGAAAATGAGCAGTTCTTC.

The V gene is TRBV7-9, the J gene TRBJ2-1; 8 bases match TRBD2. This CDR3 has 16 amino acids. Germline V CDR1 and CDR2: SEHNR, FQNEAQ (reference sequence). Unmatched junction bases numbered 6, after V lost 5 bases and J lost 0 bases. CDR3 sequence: CASSRSSGASYNEQFF. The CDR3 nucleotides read TGTGCCAGCAGCCGAAGTAGCGGGGCCTCCTACAATGAGCAGTTCTTC.

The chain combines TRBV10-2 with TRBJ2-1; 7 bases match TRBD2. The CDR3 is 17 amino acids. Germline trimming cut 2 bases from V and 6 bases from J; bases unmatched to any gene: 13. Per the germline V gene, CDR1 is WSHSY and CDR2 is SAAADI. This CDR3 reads CASSEGMGSSGLNEQFF. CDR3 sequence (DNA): TGCGCCAGCAGTGAGGGCATGGGCTCTAGCGGTCTCAATGAGCAGTTCTTC.

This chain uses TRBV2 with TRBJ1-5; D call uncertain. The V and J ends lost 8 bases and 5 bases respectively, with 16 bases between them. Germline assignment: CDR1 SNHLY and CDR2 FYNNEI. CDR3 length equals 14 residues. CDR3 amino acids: CASGPIEPHQPQHF. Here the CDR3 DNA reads TGTGCCAGCGGGCCAATCGAACCCCATCAGCCCCAGCATTTT. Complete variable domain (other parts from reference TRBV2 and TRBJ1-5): EPEVTQTPSHQVTQMGQEVILRCVPISNHLYFYWYRQILGQKVEFLVSFYNNEISEKSEIFDDQFSVERPDGSNFTLKIRSTKLEDSAMYFCASGPIEPHQPQHFGDGTRLSIL.

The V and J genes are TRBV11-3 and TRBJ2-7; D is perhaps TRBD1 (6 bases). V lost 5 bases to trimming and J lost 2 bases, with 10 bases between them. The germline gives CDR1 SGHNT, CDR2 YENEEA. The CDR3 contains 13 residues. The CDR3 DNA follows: TGTGCCAGCAGCACAGGGTTACCCTACGAGCAGTACTTC. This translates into CASSTGLPYEQYF.

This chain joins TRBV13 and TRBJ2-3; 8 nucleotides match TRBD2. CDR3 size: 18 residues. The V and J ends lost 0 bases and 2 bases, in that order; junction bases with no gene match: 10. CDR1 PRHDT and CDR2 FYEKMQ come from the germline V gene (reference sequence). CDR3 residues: CASSLGGSGGRTTDTQYF. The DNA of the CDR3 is TGTGCCAGCAGCTTAGGAGGCTCGGGCGGGAGGACCACAGATACGCAGTATTTT.

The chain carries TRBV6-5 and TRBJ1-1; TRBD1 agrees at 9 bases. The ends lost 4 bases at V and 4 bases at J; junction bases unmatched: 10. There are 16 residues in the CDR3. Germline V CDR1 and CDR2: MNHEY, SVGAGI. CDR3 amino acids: CASSFGANRGRTEAFF. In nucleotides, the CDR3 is TGTGCCAGCAGTTTTGGGGCGAACAGGGGGCGCACTGAAGCTTTCTTT.